This TCR beta chain was identified during a study of blood T cell repertoires in COVID-19. Across the study: Specimens from acute and convalescent COVID-19 originated in the United States, Italy and Spain.

The CDR3 has 14 amino acids. V lost 5 bases to trimming and J lost 1 base, with 11 bases between them. Germline lookup yields CDR1 SGHAT and CDR2 FQNNGV. Original processing notes: Amplification with reference gene primers provided the estimates of nucleated cell counts. Only in-frame clones appear in the TCRdb table, and some are missing; sequencing was by immunoSEQ multiplex PCR. The V and J calls and clone size come from that table; D and trimming were worked out from the DNA. The table has fewer than 300,000 clones, around 78% seen once. Material for sequencing was peripheral blood. The TCR was taken from an older woman with active or convalescent COVID-19. The chain joins TRBV11-2 to TRBJ2-5, with D perhaps TRBD2 (5 bases). CDR3 region: CASSPLRGQETQYF. CDR3 sequence (DNA): TGTGCCAGCAGCCCCCTTCGGGGCCAAGAGACCCAGTACTTC.